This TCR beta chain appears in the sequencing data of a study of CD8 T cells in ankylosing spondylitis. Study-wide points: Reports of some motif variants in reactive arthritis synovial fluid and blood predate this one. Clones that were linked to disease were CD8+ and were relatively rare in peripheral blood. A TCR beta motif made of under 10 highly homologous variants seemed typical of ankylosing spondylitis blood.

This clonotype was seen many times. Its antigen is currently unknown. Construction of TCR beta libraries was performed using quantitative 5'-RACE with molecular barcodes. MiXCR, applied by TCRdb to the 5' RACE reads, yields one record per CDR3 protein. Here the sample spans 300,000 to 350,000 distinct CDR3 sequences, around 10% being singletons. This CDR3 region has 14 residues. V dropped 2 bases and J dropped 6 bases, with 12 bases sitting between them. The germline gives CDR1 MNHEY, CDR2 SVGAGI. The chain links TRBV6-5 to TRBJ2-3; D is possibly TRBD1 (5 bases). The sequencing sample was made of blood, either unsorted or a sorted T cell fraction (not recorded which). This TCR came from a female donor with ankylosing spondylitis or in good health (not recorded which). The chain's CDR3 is CASSYGQGFDTQYF. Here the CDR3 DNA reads TGTGCCAGCAGTTACGGTCAGGGTTTCGATACGCAGTATTTT.